This T cell receptor (beta chain) was sequenced during a study of tumor-infiltrating lymphocytes in primary liver carcinoma (dated by TCRdb to 2016 to 2017). Looking at the study overall: Between late 2015 and March 2016, roughly five patients in China with histopathologically diagnosed primary liver carcinoma had their tumors surgically resected. Hepatocellular carcinoma (four) or combined HCC and intrahepatic cholangiocarcinoma (one) was present in the five patients, who were three men and two women aged 30 to 69 years. The five patients had tumors staged T1-T3 N0M0, with maximum diameters ranging from roughly 4 to 10 cm. Each sample produced about 3.5 to 7.13 million productive TCRbeta reads, and read depth showed no significant difference between tissue types. The study combined TCRbeta repertoire sequencing, expression microarrays and whole-exome sequencing across five regions of each liver tumor, with adjacent normal tissue and blood. A total of approximately 35 specimens from 5 patients underwent TCRbeta repertoire sequencing, comprising about 25 tumor regions, 5 adjacent noncancerous liver tissues and 5 peripheral blood samples. High reproducibility was observed for the technical replicate repertoires, with mean shared-clone rates about 0.89 and correlation coefficients above 0.95. Paper-wide results and their limitations: Consistent with antigen-driven expansion, pairs of tumor regions showed higher repertoire overlap (mean roughly 36%) than either tumor-adjacent pairs (approximately 17%) or tumor-blood pairs (approximately 14%). The study included only five patients, and the authors note findings should be validated in a larger study. Only the TCR beta chain was sequenced, so true repertoire diversity is likely underestimated because unpaired alpha chains were not captured. The top 250 clones made up a significantly larger repertoire fraction in tumors than in blood (p = 0.039). Since the samples were bulk and unsorted, there was no way to compare CD4+ and CD8+ T cell repertoires.

RNA from unsorted whole blood was extracted with TRIzol reagent, and germline DNA was obtained with the DNeasy Blood & Tissue kit. At the time of sampling, the patients had chronic HBV infection and had not received any treatment. Approximately 4.1 milliliters of peripheral blood were collected into K2EDTA tubes before surgery. Worth noting for this clonotype: Its cognate antigen has yet to be identified. The germline gene is not matched at one end of the junction; a read error may be the cause.

Using a constant-region primer and ProtoScript II reverse transcriptase, TCRbeta-specific cDNA was reverse-transcribed from 450 to 650 ng total RNA. Construction of the TCRbeta libraries relied on three nested rounds of multiplex PCR, following a slightly modified ARM-PCR procedure. Each of the first two PCR rounds ran for approximately 9 cycles using multiplex TRBV1-TRBV30 forward primers together with a Cbeta reverse primer. Sample barcodes and Illumina adapters were added in a final 25-cycle PCR with Deep VentR polymerase. Before sequencing, amplicons between 200 and 500 bp were purified from gel using a QIAquick gel extraction kit. TCRbeta amplicons were sequenced on an Illumina HiSeq 2500 with 250-bp paired-end reads. The study's processing was this. Reads were quality-trimmed with Trimmomatic v0.33, and paired reads were merged with FLASH v1.2.11 to recover full CDR3 sequences. MiGEC v1.2.1b assigned V, D and J germline segments to the rearranged TCRbeta sequences. Clonotype statistics and Shannon-Wiener diversity indices were calculated with VDJtools v1.0.0. Except for diversity analysis, only the 250 most abundant clonotypes of each sample were used in subsequent analyses to reduce sampling bias. The public reads were reanalyzed by TCRdb: fastp trimming at Q25, MiXCR alignment, in-frame beta chains only. Each CDR3 protein appears once, grouped with its most common genes and DNA. TCRdb, not the authors, supplied the V and J calls. The sample table shows 330,000 or so distinct CDR3 sequences, and roughly two thirds are seen once. The top ten clones comprise 5% to 6.5% of the sample.

Taken from cysteine to phenylalanine, the CDR3 has 15 residues. The sequence is cut down to CDR3 DNA, 45 bases in frame from base 1. In the germline V gene, CDR1 corresponds to SGHAT and CDR2 to FQNNGV. This receptor was identified in a man aged 35 to 55 with primary liver carcinoma and hepatitis B virus infection. The sequencing input was peripheral blood. The rearranged segments are TRBV11-2 and TRBJ1-6; a stretch of 9 junction bases matches TRBD1. This receptor carries the CDR3 CASSPTGTGYSPFHF. The DNA reads TGTGCAAGCAGCCCAACCGGGACAGGGTATTCACCCTTCCACTTT.